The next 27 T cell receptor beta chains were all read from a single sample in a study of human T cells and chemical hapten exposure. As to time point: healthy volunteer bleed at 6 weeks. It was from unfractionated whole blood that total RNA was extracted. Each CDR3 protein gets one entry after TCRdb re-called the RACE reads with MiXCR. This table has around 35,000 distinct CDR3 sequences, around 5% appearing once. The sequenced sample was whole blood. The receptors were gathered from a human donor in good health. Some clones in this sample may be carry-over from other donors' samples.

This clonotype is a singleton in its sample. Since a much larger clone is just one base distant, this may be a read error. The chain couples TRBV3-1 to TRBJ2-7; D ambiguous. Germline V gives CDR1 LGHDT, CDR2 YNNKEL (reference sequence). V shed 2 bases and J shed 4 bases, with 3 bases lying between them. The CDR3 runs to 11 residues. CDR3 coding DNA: TGTGCCAGCAGCCAATTGTACGAGCAGTACTTC. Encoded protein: CASSQLYEQYF.

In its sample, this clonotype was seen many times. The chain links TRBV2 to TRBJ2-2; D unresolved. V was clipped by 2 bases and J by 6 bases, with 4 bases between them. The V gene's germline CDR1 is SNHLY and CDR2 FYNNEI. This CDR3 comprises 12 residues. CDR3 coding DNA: TGTGCCAGCAGTGAACTGTCCGGGGAGCTGTTTTTT. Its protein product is CASSELSGELFF.

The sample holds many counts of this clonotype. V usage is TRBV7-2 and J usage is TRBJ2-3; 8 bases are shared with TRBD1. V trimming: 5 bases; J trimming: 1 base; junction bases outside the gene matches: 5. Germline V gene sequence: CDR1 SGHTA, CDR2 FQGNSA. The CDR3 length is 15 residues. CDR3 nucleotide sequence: TGTGCCAGCAGCCAGGACAGGGTGGGCACAGATACGCAGTATTTT. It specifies CASSQDRVGTDTQYF.

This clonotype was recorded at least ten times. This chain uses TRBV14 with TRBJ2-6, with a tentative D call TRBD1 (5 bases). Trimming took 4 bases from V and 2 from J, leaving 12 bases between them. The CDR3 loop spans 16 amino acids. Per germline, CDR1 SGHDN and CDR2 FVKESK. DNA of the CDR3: TGTGCCAGCAGCCCTCTGGGGCCAGCTGGGGCCAACGTCCTGACTTTC. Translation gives CASSPLGPAGANVLTF.

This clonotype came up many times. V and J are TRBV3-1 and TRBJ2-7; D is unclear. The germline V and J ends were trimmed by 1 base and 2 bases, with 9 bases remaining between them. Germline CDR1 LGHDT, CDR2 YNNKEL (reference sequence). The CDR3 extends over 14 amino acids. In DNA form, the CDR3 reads TGTGCCAGCAGCCAAGGCCCCAGACCCTACGAGCAGTACTTC. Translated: CASSQGPRPYEQYF.

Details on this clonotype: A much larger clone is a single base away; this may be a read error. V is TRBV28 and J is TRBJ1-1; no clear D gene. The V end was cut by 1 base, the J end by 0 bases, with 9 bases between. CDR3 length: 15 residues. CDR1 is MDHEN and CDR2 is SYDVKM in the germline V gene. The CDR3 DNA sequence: TGTGCCAGCAGTTTATTGCAGAATCTGAACACTGAAGCTTTCTTT. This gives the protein CASSLLQNLNTEAFF.

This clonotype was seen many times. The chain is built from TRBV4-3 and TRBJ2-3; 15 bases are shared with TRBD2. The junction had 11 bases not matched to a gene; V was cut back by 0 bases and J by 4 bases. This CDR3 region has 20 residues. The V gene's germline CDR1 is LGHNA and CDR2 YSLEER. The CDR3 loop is CASSQDLTGLAGGHADTQYF. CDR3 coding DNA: TGCGCCAGCAGCCAAGATCTAACGGGACTAGCGGGGGGTCATGCAGATACGCAGTATTTT.

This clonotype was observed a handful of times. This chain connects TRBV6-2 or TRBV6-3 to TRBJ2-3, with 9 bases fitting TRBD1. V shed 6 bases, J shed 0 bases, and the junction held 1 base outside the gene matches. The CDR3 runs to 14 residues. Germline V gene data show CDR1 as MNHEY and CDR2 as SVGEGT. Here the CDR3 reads CASRDRGSTDTQYF. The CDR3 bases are TGTGCCAGCAGGGACAGGGGAAGCACAGATACGCAGTATTTT.

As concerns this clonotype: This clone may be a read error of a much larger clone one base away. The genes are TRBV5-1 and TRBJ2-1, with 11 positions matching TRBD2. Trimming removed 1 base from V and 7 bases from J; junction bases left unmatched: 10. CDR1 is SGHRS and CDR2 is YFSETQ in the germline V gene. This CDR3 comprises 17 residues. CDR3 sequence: CASSLRGLAGGLNEQFF. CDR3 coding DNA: TGCGCCAGCAGCTTGAGGGGGCTAGCGGGAGGCCTGAATGAGCAGTTCTTC.

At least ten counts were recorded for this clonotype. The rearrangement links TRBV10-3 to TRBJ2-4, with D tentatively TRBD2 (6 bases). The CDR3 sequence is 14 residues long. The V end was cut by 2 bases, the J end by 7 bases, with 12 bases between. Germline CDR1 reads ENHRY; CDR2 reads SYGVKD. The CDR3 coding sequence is TGTGCCATCAGTGAGGGGGGGTCGGACAACATTCAGTACTTC. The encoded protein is CAISEGGSDNIQYF.

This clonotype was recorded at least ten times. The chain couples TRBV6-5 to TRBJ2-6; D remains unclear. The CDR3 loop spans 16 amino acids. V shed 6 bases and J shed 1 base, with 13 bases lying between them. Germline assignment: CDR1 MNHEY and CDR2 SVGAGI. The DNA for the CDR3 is TGTGCCAGCAGCTCCAGACAAGTTTCTGGGGCCAACGTCCTGACTTTC. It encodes CASSSRQVSGANVLTF.

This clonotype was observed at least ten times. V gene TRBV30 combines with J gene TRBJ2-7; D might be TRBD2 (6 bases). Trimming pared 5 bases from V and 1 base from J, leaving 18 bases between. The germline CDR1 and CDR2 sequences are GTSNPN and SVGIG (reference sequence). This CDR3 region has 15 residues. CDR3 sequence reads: CAWGGTSGLSYEQYF. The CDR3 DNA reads TGTGCCTGGGGGGGGACCAGCGGCTTATCCTACGAGCAGTACTTC.

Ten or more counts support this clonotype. The CDR3, as DNA: TGTGCCAGCAGCCGACTTTCCGGGACTAGCGGGACAAATGAGCAGTTCTTC. Amino acids: CASSRLSGTSGTNEQFF. The J gene is TRBJ2-1, the V gene TRBV3-1, with 13 positions matching TRBD2. Germline V gene data show CDR1 as LGHDT and CDR2 as YNNKEL (reference sequence). V trimming: 4 bases; J trimming: 7 bases; junction bases outside the gene matches: 10. The CDR3 runs 17 residues.

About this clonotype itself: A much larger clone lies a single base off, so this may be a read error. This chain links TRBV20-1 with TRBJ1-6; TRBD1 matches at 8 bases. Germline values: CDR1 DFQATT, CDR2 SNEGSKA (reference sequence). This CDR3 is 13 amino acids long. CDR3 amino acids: CSALTGADSSLHF. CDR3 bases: TGCAGTGCTTTGACAGGGGCCGATTCATCCCTCCACTTT.

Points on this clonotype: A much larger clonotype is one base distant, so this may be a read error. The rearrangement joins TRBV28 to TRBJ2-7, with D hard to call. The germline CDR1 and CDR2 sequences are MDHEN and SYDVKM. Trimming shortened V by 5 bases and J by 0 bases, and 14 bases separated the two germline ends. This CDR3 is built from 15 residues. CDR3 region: CASSQNSPSSYEQYF. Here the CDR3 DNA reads TGTGCCAGCAGTCAAAACTCCCCGAGCTCCTACGAGCAGTACTTC. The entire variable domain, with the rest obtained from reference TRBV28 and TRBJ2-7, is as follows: DVKVTQSSRYLVKRTGEKVFLECVQDMDHENMFWYRQDPGLGLRLIYFSYDVKMKEKGDIPEGYSVSREKKERFSLILESASTNQTSMYLCASSQNSPSSYEQYFGPGTRLTVT.

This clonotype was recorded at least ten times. CDR3 loop: CASSFDGRTASTDTQYF. In DNA form, the CDR3 reads TGTGCCAGCAGCTTCGACGGCCGGACAGCTAGCACAGATACGCAGTATTTT. V usage is TRBV11-2 and J usage is TRBJ2-3, with TRBD1 as a possible D gene (6 bases). This CDR3 region has 17 residues. Germline lookup yields CDR1 SGHAT and CDR2 FQNNGV. With 3 bases removed from V and 0 bases from J, the gap between germline ends came to 16 bases. Full variable domain (missing parts from reference TRBV11-2 and TRBJ2-3): EAGVAQSPRYKIIEKRQSVAFWCNPISGHATLYWYQQILGQGPKLLIQFQNNGVVDDSQLPKDRFSAERLKGVDSTLKIQPAKLEDSAVYLCASSFDGRTASTDTQYFGPGTRLTVL.

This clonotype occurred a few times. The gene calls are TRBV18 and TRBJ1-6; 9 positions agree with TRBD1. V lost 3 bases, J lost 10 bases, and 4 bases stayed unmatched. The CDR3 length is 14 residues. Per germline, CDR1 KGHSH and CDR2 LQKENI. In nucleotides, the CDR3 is TGTGCCAGCTCACCTGAGGGACAGGGATCACCCCTCCACTTT. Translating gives CASSPEGQGSPLHF. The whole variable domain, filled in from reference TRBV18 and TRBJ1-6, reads NAGVMQNPRHLVRRRGQEARLRCSPMKGHSHVYWYRQLPEEGLKFMVYLQKENIIDESGMPKERFSAEFPKEGPSILRIQQVVRGDSAAYFCASSPEGQGSPLHFGNGTRLTVT.

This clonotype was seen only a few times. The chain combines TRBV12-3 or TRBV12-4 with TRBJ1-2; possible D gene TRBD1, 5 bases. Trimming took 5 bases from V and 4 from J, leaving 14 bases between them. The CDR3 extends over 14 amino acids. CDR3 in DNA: TGTGCCAGCAGTCCCTCCACAGGTTCCTATGGCTACACCTTC. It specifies CASSPSTGSYGYTF.

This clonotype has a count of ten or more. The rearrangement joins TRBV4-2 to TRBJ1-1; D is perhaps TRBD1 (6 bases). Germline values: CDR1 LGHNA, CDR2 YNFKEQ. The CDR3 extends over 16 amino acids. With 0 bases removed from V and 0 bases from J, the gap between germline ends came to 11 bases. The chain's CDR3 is CASSQDPDRMNTEAFF. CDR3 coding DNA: TGTGCCAGCAGCCAAGACCCGGACAGAATGAACACTGAAGCTTTCTTT.

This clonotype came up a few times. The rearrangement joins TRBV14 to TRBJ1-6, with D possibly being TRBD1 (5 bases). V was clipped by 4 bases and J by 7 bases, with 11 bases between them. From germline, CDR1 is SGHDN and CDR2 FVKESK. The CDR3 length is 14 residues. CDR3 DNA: TGTGCCAGCAGCCTAGTGGGGGGAAATTCACCCCTCCACTTT. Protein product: CASSLVGGNSPLHF.

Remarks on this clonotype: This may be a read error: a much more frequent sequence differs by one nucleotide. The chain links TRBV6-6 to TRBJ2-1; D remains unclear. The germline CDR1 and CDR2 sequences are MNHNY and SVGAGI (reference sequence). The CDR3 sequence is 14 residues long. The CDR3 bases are TGTGCCAGCAGTTACGGGCCGCCATACAGTGAGCAGTTCTTC. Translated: CASSYGPPYSEQFF.

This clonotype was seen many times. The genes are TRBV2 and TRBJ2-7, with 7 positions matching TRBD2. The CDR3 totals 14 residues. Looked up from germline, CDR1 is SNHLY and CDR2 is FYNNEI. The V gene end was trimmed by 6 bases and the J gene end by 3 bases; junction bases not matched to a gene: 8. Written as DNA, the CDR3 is TGTGCCAGCAGGGCTGCCGGGACTAACTACGAGCAGTACTTC. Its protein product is CASRAAGTNYEQYF.

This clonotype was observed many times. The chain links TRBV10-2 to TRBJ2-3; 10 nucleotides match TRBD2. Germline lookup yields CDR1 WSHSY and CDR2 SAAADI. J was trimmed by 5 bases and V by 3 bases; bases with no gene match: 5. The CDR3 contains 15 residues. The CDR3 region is CASSEPSGSGDTQYF. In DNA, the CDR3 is TGCGCCAGCAGTGAACCTAGCGGGAGTGGAGATACGCAGTATTTT.

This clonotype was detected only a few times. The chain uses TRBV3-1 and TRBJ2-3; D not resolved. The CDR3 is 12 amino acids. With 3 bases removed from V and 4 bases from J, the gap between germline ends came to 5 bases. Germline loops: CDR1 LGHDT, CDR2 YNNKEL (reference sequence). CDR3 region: CASSHLADTQYF. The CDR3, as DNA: TGTGCCAGCAGCCATTTGGCAGATACGCAGTATTTT.

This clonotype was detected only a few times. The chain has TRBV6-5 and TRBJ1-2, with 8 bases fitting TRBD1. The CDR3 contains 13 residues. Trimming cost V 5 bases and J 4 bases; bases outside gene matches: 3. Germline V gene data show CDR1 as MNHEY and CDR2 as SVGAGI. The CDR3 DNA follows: TGTGCCAGCAGTCACGGGACAGGCTATGGCTACACCTTC. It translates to CASSHGTGYGYTF.

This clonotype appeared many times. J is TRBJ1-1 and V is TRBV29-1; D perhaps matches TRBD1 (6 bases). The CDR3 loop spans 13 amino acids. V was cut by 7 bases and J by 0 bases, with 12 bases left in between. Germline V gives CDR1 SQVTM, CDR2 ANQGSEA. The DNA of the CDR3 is TGCAGCGCCCCCGGGACACTGAACACTGAAGCTTTCTTT. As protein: CSAPGTLNTEAFF.

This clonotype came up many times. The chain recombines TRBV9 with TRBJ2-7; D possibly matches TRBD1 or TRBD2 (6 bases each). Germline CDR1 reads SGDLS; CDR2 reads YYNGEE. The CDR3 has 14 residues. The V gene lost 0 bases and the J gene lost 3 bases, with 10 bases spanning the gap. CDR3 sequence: CASSVVGGSYEQYF. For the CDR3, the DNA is TGTGCCAGCAGCGTAGTCGGGGGCAGCTACGAGCAGTACTTC.